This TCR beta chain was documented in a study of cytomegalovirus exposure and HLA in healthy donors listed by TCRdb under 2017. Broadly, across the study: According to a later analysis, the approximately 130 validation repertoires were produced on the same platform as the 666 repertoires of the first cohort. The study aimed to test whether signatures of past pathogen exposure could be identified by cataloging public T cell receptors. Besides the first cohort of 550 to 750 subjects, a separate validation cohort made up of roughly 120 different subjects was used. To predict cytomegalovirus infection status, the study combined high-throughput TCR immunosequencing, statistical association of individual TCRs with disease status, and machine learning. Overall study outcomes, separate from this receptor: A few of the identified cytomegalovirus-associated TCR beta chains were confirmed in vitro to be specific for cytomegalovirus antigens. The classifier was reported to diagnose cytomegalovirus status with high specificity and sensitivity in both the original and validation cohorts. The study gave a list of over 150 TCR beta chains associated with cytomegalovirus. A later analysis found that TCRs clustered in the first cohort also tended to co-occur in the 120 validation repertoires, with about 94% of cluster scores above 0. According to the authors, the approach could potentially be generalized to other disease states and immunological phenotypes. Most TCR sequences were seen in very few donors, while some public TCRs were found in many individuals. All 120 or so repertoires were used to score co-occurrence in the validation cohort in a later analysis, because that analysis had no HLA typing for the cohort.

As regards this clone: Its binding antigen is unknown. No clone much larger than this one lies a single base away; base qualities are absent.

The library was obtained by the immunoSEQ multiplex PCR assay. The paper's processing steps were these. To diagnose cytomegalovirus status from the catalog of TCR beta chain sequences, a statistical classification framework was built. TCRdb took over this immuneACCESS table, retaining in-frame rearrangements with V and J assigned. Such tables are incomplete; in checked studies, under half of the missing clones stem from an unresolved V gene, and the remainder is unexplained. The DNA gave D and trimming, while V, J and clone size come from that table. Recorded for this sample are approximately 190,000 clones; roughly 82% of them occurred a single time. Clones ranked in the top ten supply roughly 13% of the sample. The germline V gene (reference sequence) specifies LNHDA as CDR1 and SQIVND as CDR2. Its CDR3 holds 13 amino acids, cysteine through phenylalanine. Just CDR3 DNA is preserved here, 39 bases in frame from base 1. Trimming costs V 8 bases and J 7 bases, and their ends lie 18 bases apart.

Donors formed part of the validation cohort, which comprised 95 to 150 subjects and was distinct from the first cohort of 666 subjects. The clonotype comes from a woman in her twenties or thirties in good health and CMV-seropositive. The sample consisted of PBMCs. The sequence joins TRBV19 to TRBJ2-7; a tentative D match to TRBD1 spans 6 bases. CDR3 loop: CASRNQGTEEQYF. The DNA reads TGTGCCAGTCGTAACCAGGGGACGGAAGAGCAGTACTTC.